This T cell receptor beta chain derives from a study of T cell responses to AZD1222 COVID-19 vaccine. Assay: immunoSEQ multiplex PCR; the TCRdb copy retains only in-frame clones and omits some. The sample contains fewer than 200,000 clones, 90% to 95% of which appear only once. Trimming stripped 2 bases from V and 4 bases from J, with 17 bases between. Looked up from germline, CDR1 is MNHEY and CDR2 is SMNVEV (reference sequence). The CDR3 contains 16 residues. The sample here was peripheral blood, taken 28 days after the second AZD1222 dose. The TCR was taken from an adult who received the AZD1222 COVID-19 vaccine. V gene TRBV27 combines with J gene TRBJ1-2, with D tentatively TRBD1 (5 bases). The CDR3 nucleotides read TGTGCCAGCAGTTTACAAGGGACCCCCGGAGGCTATGGCTACACCTTC. Its translation is CASSLQGTPGGYGYTF.